This TCR beta chain was observed in a study of cytomegalovirus exposure and HLA in healthy donors. The germline gives CDR1 SNHLY, CDR2 FYNNEI. Trimming left V 1 base short and J 5 bases short, with 15 bases between. The CDR3 has 16 residues. Study-level points and caveats: For most TCR beta V segments, an earlier analysis put the productive rate at about 87% or about 30% of the time. In presence/absence analyses, roughly uniform sequencing depth across donors was assumed. Among TCR beta chains, those listed as cytomegalovirus-associated numbered under 200. Highest at DRB1 and lowest at HLA-C, TCR association rates differed among HLA loci in a later analysis.

Researchers ran the PCR with 60 Vbeta and 13 Jbeta primers. Only in-frame clones appear in the TCRdb table, and some are missing; sequencing was by immunoSEQ multiplex PCR. Counted here are about 220,000 clones, 82% occurring once; the ten biggest clones make up 4.5% to 6%. A few counts support this clone. Its matching antigen is unknown. Sequencing used PBMCs. This sequence originates from a woman in her forties in good health and CMV-seropositive. The chain employs TRBV2 and TRBJ1-3; a weak D match, TRBD1 (5 bases). Here the CDR3 reads CASSEEGQLSRNTIYF. The CDR3 DNA follows: TGTGCCAGCAGTGAAGAGGGGCAGCTAAGTAGAAACACCATATATTTT.